One and the same sample provided the 13 T cell receptor beta chains below, sequenced in a study of T-cell memory formation after mild COVID-19. Each CDR3 protein gets one entry after TCRdb re-called the 5' RACE reads with MiXCR. This table holds 350,000 to 450,000 distinct CDR3 sequences, roughly 14% found once. The sequenced sample consisted of PBMCs or a T cell subset sorted from them (not recorded which). These receptors were collected from a man between 18 and 35 years old who had mild COVID-19 (a few samples of this study predate the infection). Cell type and time point are not known.

This clonotype was observed a handful of times. The rearrangement uses TRBV6-6 and TRBJ2-5, with TRBD2 as a possible D gene (6 bases). The CDR3 consists of 14 residues. Germline CDR1 is MNHNY and CDR2 is SVGAGI (reference sequence). The ends were cut back, 5 bases at V and 4 bases at J, with 14 bases in the middle. The CDR3 protein is CASSVTEEGETQYF. The CDR3 DNA is TGTGCCAGCAGTGTCACAGAGGAGGGAGAGACCCAGTACTTC.

This clonotype was detected ten times or more. The chain has TRBV7-2 and TRBJ2-1, with D possibly TRBD1 on 6 matching bases. CDR3 length: 12 amino acids. V was trimmed by 4 bases and J by 13 bases, leaving 14 bases between them. The V gene's germline CDR1 is SGHTA and CDR2 FQGNSA. The CDR3 sequence is CASSSIGTQQFF. The CDR3, as DNA: TGTGCCAGCAGCTCCATCGGGACACAACAGTTCTTC.

This clonotype turned up a few times. J is TRBJ1-4 and V is TRBV7-9; the match to TRBD1 covers 10 bases. The V gene end was trimmed by 3 bases and the J gene end by 7 bases; junction bases not matched to a gene: 2. This CDR3 spans 14 amino acids. Germline-derived CDR1 and CDR2 are SEHNR and FQNEAQ (reference sequence). The CDR3, as DNA: TGTGCCAGCAGCTTGGGGACAGGGGTTGAAAAACTGTTTTTT. Its protein is CASSLGTGVEKLFF.

This chain connects TRBV20-1 to TRBJ2-3; TRBD2 matches 12 bases. CDR1 is DFQATT and CDR2 is SNEGSKA in the germline V gene (reference sequence). The CDR3 spans 17 residues. V shed 7 bases and J 1 base; nucleotides not matched to a gene: 12. The CDR3 sequence: CSVKTSGSPLGTDTQYF. The CDR3 nucleotides are TGCAGTGTTAAGACTAGCGGGAGCCCTCTAGGCACAGATACGCAGTATTTT.

This clonotype was recorded many times. The chain has TRBV13 and TRBJ2-1; D remains ambiguous. Trimming pared 5 bases from V and 7 bases from J, leaving 9 bases between. CDR1 and CDR2 (germline): PRHDT, FYEKMQ (reference sequence). The CDR3 loop spans 12 amino acids. CDR3 DNA sequence: TGTGCCAGCAGCGCCCAAAGGAATGAGCAGTTCTTC. Its translation is CASSAQRNEQFF.

This clonotype was detected many times. V gene TRBV10-3 combines with J gene TRBJ2-4; tentatively, D is TRBD1 (6 bases). Trimming shortened V by 5 bases and J by 3 bases, and 11 bases separated the two germline ends. Germline lookup yields CDR1 ENHRY and CDR2 SYGVKD. The CDR3 runs to 14 residues. In DNA, the CDR3 is TGTGCCATCAGTAAAACAGGGAACAAAAACATTCAGTACTTC. Residues: CAISKTGNKNIQYF.

The J gene is TRBJ2-2, the V gene TRBV20-1; TRBD2 matches at 8 bases. The CDR3 is 12 amino acids. Germline V gene data show CDR1 as DFQATT and CDR2 as SNEGSKA (reference sequence). Trimming took 6 bases from V and 10 from J; bases not matched to a gene: 7. CDR3 sequence: CSAGPGGKELFF. The CDR3 DNA sequence: TGCAGTGCCGGGCCGGGGGGGAAGGAGCTGTTTTTT.

On this clonotype itself: The junction departs from germline at one end; a sequencing error may be responsible. The chain uses TRBV7-9 and TRBJ1-1; D not certain. This CDR3 has 12 residues. Germline values: CDR1 SEHNR, CDR2 FQNEAQ (reference sequence). In DNA form, the CDR3 reads TGTGCCAGCCGAATGGGGAACACTGAATCTTTCTTT. Protein product: CASRMGNTESFF.

The rearrangement uses TRBV20-1 and TRBJ2-2; D is unclear. V was cut by 6 bases and J by 3 bases, with 11 bases left in between. CDR3 length equals 13 residues. Germline lookup yields CDR1 DFQATT and CDR2 SNEGSKA (reference sequence). CDR3 coding DNA: TGCAGTGCCGAGCGCCTGGACACCGGGGAGCTGTTTTTT. It yields the protein CSAERLDTGELFF.

The chain uses TRBV3-1 and TRBJ1-2; maybe TRBD1 (6 bases). CDR3 length equals 14 residues. The ends were cut back, 3 bases at V and 8 bases at J, with 16 bases in the middle. The germline CDR1 and CDR2 sequences are LGHDT and YNNKEL (reference sequence). CDR3 in amino acids: CASSQDQQGDGYTF. The CDR3 DNA follows: TGTGCCAGCAGCCAGGATCAACAGGGAGACGGCTACACCTTC.

This chain joins TRBV29-1 and TRBJ1-1; 8 bases align to TRBD1. This CDR3 contains 13 residues. The germline V gene encodes CDR1 SQVTM and CDR2 ANQGSEA. Trimming took 6 bases from V and 8 from J; bases not matched to a gene: 11. CDR3 sequence reads: CSVKHTGGIEAFF. The CDR3 nucleotides are TGCAGCGTGAAGCATACAGGGGGAATCGAAGCTTTCTTT.

In its sample, this clonotype was seen a few times. V is TRBV5-6 and J is TRBJ2-2; possible D gene TRBD1, 7 bases. Germline CDR1 and CDR2: SGHDT and YYEEEE. The CDR3 totals 15 residues. Trimming took 5 bases from V and 5 from J, leaving 16 bases between them. The CDR3 coding sequence is TGTGCCAGCAGTCGGCATGCAGGGGGGACCGGGGAGCTGTTTTTT. Protein product: CASSRHAGGTGELFF. The whole variable domain, filled in from reference TRBV5-6 and TRBJ2-2, reads DAGVTQSPTHLIKTRGQQVTLRCSPKSGHDTVSWYQQALGQGPQFIFQYYEEEERQRGNFPDRFSGHQFPNYSSELNVNALLLGDSALYLCASSRHAGGTGELFFGEGSRLTVL.

The V and J genes are TRBV7-9 and TRBJ1-4; weak D call: TRBD1 (6 bases). CDR3 length: 15 amino acids. Germline V gene lookup returns CDR1 SEHNR and CDR2 FQNEAQ (reference sequence). V lost 5 bases to trimming and J lost 0 bases, with 10 bases between them. CDR3 DNA sequence: TGTGCCAGCAGCCCCAACAGGGCAACTAATGAAAAACTGTTTTTT. Amino acids: CASSPNRATNEKLFF.